This is a list of T cell receptor beta chains from one sample in a study of T-cell reconstitution after alpha-beta-depleted transplantation in children. From the PCR reads, TCRdb called clonotypes with MiXCR, one entry per CDR3 protein. The data hold 150,000 to 200,000 distinct CDR3 sequences, with approximately 6% observed a single time. Sequencing was performed on PBMCs, taken before TCRalphabeta/CD19-depleted stem cell transplant. Source of these receptors: a girl less than two years old with combined immunodeficiency, due to receive a stem cell transplant. Both conserved end residues are part of each CDR3. A D gene is named only where the DNA matches it firmly. Rows may omit the clone size; those that give it use once, few, many or a size class.

J gene | D gene | clone size | V gene | CDR3 protein | CDR3 DNA
TRBJ2-2 | - | many | TRBV7-2 | CASSLAVLTGELFF | TGTGCCAGCAGCTTAGCGGTTTTAACCGGGGAGCTGTTTTTT
TRBJ2-7 | TRBD1 | few | TRBV7-3 | CASSSTGTGGYEQYF | TGTGCCAGCAGCTCGACCGGGACAGGGGGCTACGAGCAGTACTTC
TRBJ1-1 | TRBD1 | many | TRBV6-2/TRBV6-3 | CASSRSTGGLRNTEAFF | TGTGCCAGCAGTAGGTCGACAGGGGGCTTGAGGAACACTGAAGCTTTCTTT
TRBJ1-5 | TRBD1 | many | TRBV18 | CASSSDRDQPQHF | TGTGCCAGCTCCTCGGACAGGGATCAGCCCCAGCATTTT
TRBJ1-1 | - | many | TRBV10-3 | CAISEMTGRTEAFF | TGTGCCATCAGTGAAATGACGGGGCGGACTGAAGCTTTCTTT
TRBJ2-2 | TRBD2 | many | TRBV28 | CASSSGGGINTGELFF | TGTGCCAGCAGTTCCGGGGGGGGGATAAACACCGGGGAGCTGTTTTTT
TRBJ2-7 | - | few | TRBV4-2 | CASSLWGNGEQYF | TGTGCCAGCAGCCTATGGGGGAATGGCGAGCAGTACTTC
TRBJ1-2 | TRBD1 | few | TRBV5-1 | CASTTGEGYTF | TGCGCCAGCACGACAGGGGAAGGCTACACCTTC
TRBJ2-3 | - | many | TRBV4-1 | CASSHAKRSTDTQYF | TGCGCCAGCAGCCACGCTAAGCGGAGCACAGATACGCAGTATTTT
TRBJ2-1 | - | many | TRBV28 | CASSLTASGDNEQFF | TGTGCCAGCAGTTTAACGGCCTCAGGCGACAATGAGCAGTTCTTC
TRBJ2-5 | - | many | TRBV4-1 | CASSQGQIQETQYF | TGCGCCAGCAGCCAAGGGCAGATTCAAGAGACCCAGTACTTC
TRBJ2-5 | TRBD2 | many | TRBV29-1 | CSVDFRGRISETQYF | TGCAGCGTTGACTTTCGCGGGAGGATCAGCGAGACCCAGTACTTC
TRBJ2-3 | TRBD2 | many | TRBV29-1 | CSVDSGGQADTQYF | TGCAGCGTTGATTCGGGGGGTCAGGCAGATACGCAGTATTTT
TRBJ2-1 | - | many | TRBV20-1 | CSSISLRAYNEQFF | TGCAGTTCCATTTCACTTAGAGCCTACAATGAGCAGTTCTTC
TRBJ2-7 | - | many | TRBV20-1 | CSARETTYEQYF | TGCAGTGCTAGAGAAACTACCTACGAGCAGTACTTC
TRBJ2-7 | - | few | TRBV14 | CASSQEERVTYEQYF | TGTGCCAGCAGCCAAGAGGAGCGGGTCACCTACGAGCAGTACTTC
TRBJ2-3 | - | - | TRBV29-1 | CSAVAGNTDTQYF | TGCAGCGCGGTGGCTGGGAACACAGATACGCAGTATTTT
TRBJ2-2 | - | many | TRBV6-2/TRBV6-3 | CASTTPELFF | TGTGCCAGCACCACGCCGGAGCTGTTTTTT
TRBJ1-1 | - | few | TRBV30 | CARSLQQNTEAFF | TGTGCCCGGTCCTTACAGCAGAACACTGAAGCTTTCTTT
TRBJ2-7 | TRBD1 | - | TRBV5-1 | CASSWTGPSYEQYF | TGCGCCAGCAGCTGGACAGGGCCCTCCTACGAGCAGTACTTC
TRBJ2-5 | - | many | TRBV29-1 | CSVERETQYF | TGCAGCGTAGAGCGGGAGACCCAGTACTTC
TRBJ2-1 | - | many | TRBV7-8 | CASSSDPTNEQFF | TGTGCCAGCAGCTCAGACCCCACCAATGAGCAGTTCTTC
TRBJ1-4 | - | - | TRBV28 | CASSFRFNEKLFF | TGTGCCAGCAGTTTCCGGTTTAATGAAAAACTGTTTTTT
TRBJ2-2 | - | many | TRBV5-1 | CASSLDRNTGELFF | TGCGCCAGCAGCTTGGACAGGAACACCGGGGAGCTGTTTTTT
TRBJ2-1 | - | - | TRBV7-7 | CASSPLETYNEQFF | TGTGCCAGCAGCCCCCTGGAGACCTACAATGAGCAGTTCTTC
TRBJ2-7 | - | - | TRBV3-1 | CASSQGNPEVGLPYYEQYF | TGTGCCAGCAGCCAAGGGAACCCTGAGGTAGGGTTACCTTACTACGAGCAGTACTTC
TRBJ2-7 | - | many | TRBV27 | CASTLTPGSTYEQYF | TGTGCCAGCACGTTAACTCCCGGGAGTACCTACGAGCAGTACTTC
TRBJ2-3 | TRBD2 | - | TRBV3-1 | CASSFGTSGNTDTQYF | TGTGCCAGCAGCTTCGGGACTAGCGGGAACACAGATACGCAGTATTTT
TRBJ2-1 | - | many | TRBV7-9 | CASSFVWSARSYNEQFF | TGTGCCAGCAGCTTTGTTTGGTCGGCGAGGAGTTACAATGAGCAGTTCTTC
TRBJ2-1 | - | many | TRBV5-6 | CASSPDASSYNEQFF | TGTGCCAGCAGCCCGGACGCGAGCTCCTACAATGAGCAGTTCTTC
TRBJ2-1 | - | many | TRBV20-1 | CSARILATSNEQFF | TGCAGTGCTAGAATCCTAGCGACTAGCAATGAGCAGTTCTTC
TRBJ2-5 | - | many | TRBV4-3 | CASSQATGQETQYF | TGCGCCAGCAGCCAAGCGACAGGCCAAGAGACCCAGTACTTC
TRBJ2-5 | - | - | TRBV5-4 | CASSGTGGGETQYF | TGTGCCAGCAGCGGCACAGGAGGGGGAGAGACCCAGTACTTC
TRBJ2-7 | - | many | TRBV9 | CASSVQGGPSYEQYF | TGTGCCAGCAGCGTACAAGGCGGCCCCTCCTACGAGCAGTACTTC
TRBJ2-5 | TRBD1 | many | TRBV29-1 | CSVAPGQREETQYF | TGCAGCGTCGCCCCGGGACAGAGGGAAGAGACCCAGTACTTC
TRBJ1-1 | - | many | TRBV24-1 | CATSDGVNTEAFF | TGTGCCACCAGTGACGGGGTGAACACTGAAGCTTTCTTT